Listed here are 19 T cell receptor beta chains from one sample, sequenced in a study of blood T cell repertoires in COVID-19. Assay: immunoSEQ multiplex PCR; the TCRdb copy retains only in-frame clones and omits some. This repertoire shows around 160,000 clones, more than 80% found once; its top ten account for approximately 3%. Sequences were obtained from peripheral blood. The receptors originated from a man aged 55-75 years with acute or convalescent COVID-19.

This chain connects TRBV16 to TRBJ1-1; D ambiguous. The germline gives CDR1 KGHSY, CDR2 FQNENV. This CDR3 has 13 residues. V gave up 1 base and J gave up 8 bases, with 11 bases separating them. The CDR3 loop reads CASSQWANPEAFF. In DNA, the CDR3 is TGTGCCAGCAGCCAATGGGCCAATCCCGAAGCTTTCTTT.

The V gene is TRBV18, the J gene TRBJ1-2, with D tentatively TRBD1 (5 bases). This CDR3 has 13 amino acids. Germline-derived CDR1 and CDR2 are KGHSH and LQKENI. V lost 1 base, J lost 6 bases, and 9 bases lay in between. The CDR3 region is CASSPHPGDGYTF. The CDR3 DNA reads TGTGCCAGCTCACCACACCCGGGGGATGGCTACACCTTC.

CDR3 bases: TGTGCCAGCCACTTCCGGGGCTACACCTTC. Amino acid sequence: CASHFRGYTF. The rearrangement links TRBV2 to TRBJ1-2, with D unclear. Germline-derived CDR1 and CDR2 are SNHLY and FYNNEI. The CDR3 is made up of 10 amino acids. The V and J ends lost 8 bases and 8 bases respectively, with 9 bases between them. The variable domain in full, completed from reference TRBV2 and TRBJ1-2, reads EPEVTQTPSHQVTQMGQEVILRCVPISNHLYFYWYRQILGQKVEFLVSFYNNEISEKSEIFDDQFSVERPDGSNFTLKIRSTKLEDSAMYFCASHFRGYTFGSGTRLTVV.

The V and J genes are TRBV30 and TRBJ1-3; D may be TRBD1 (5 bases). This CDR3 has 14 amino acids. V lost 5 bases and J lost 0, with 11 bases in between. CDR1 and CDR2 (germline): GTSNPN, SVGIG (reference sequence). The CDR3 sequence: CAWEGNGSGNTIYF. Written as DNA, the CDR3 is TGTGCCTGGGAGGGGAACGGCTCTGGAAACACCATATATTTT.

For the CDR3, the DNA is TGTGCCAGCAGCTTGGACAGCCGTAACTATGGCTACACCTTC. Protein sequence: CASSLDSRNYGYTF. The chain couples TRBV7-9 to TRBJ1-2; possibly TRBD1 for D (6 bases). CDR3 length: 14 amino acids. Germline CDR1 is SEHNR and CDR2 is FQNEAQ (reference sequence). The V gene lost 3 bases and the J gene lost 1 base, with 9 bases spanning the gap.

The rearrangement links TRBV12-3 or TRBV12-4 to TRBJ1-1; D ambiguous. CDR3 length: 13 amino acids. The V gene lost 11 bases and the J gene lost 1 base, with 14 bases spanning the gap. CDR3 coding DNA: TGTGCCGCCCGGCGGCAGCCGAACACTGAAGCTTTCTTT. Protein sequence: CAARRQPNTEAFF.

This sequence joins TRBV3-1 (or the pseudogene TRBV3-2) and TRBJ2-7, with 12 bases lining up with TRBD2. The CDR3 runs to 23 residues. Germline CDR1 and CDR2: LGHDT and YNNKEL (reference sequence). V dropped 3 bases and J dropped 4; count of bases not matched to a gene: 28. For the CDR3, the DNA is TGTGCCAGCAGCCAGACCTTAAGAGTCGGTACAACTAGCGGGGGGCCGGGAGATTACGAGCAGTACTTC. Its protein is CASSQTLRVGTTSGGPGDYEQYF.

The CDR3 protein is CASSPTGQGGTDTQYF. The CDR3 bases are TGTGCCAGCAGCCCAACGGGACAGGGAGGCACAGATACGCAGTATTTT. The chain employs TRBV5-4 and TRBJ2-3, with 9 bases aligning to TRBD1. V gave up 4 bases and J gave up 1 base; unmatched junction bases: 7. This CDR3 comprises 16 residues. Germline CDR1 reads SGHNT; CDR2 reads YYREEE (reference sequence). Supplemented by reference TRBV5-4 and TRBJ2-3, the full variable domain reads ETGVTQSPTHLIKTRGQQVTLRCSSQSGHNTVSWYQQALGQGPQFIFQYYREEENGRGNFPPRFSGLQFPNYSSELNVNALELDDSALYLCASSPTGQGGTDTQYFGPGTRLTVL.

V and J are TRBV11-2 and TRBJ2-1, with a weak D call TRBD2 (6 bases). The CDR3 has 12 residues. Germline CDR1 SGHAT, CDR2 FQNNGV. V lost 5 bases, J lost 8 bases, and 10 bases lay in between. The CDR3 nucleotides read TGTGCCAGCAGCCTCACGGGGGATGAGCAGTTCTTC. It encodes CASSLTGDEQFF.

The rearrangement uses TRBV30 and TRBJ1-4, with TRBD1 identical over 8 bases. With V trimmed by 1 base and J by 8 bases, 0 bases remained unmatched. The CDR3 runs 12 residues. Germline lookup yields CDR1 GTSNPN and CDR2 SVGIG (reference sequence). DNA for the CDR3: TGTGCCTGGAGTGGGACAGGGGAAAAACTGTTTTTT. Encoded protein: CAWSGTGEKLFF.

The V and J genes are TRBV6-5 and TRBJ1-5; D ambiguous. Trimming took 0 bases from V and 6 from J, leaving 12 bases between them. Looked up from germline, CDR1 is MNHEY and CDR2 is SVGAGI. The CDR3 is 15 amino acids. The CDR3 DNA reads TGTGCCAGCAGTTACTCGTTTCGCAGGCTTCAGCCCCAGCATTTT. It specifies CASSYSFRRLQPQHF.

This clone occurred a few times. This sequence joins TRBV7-9 and TRBJ1-2; TRBD1 is a possible D gene (6 bases). Between the trimmed V and J ends, which lost 5 bases and 6 bases, there was a span of 19 bases. This CDR3 contains 15 residues. Per germline, CDR1 SEHNR and CDR2 FQNEAQ (reference sequence). CDR3 protein: CASSTSGGRVDGYTF. The CDR3 coding sequence is TGTGCCAGCAGCACCAGCGGGGGGCGCGTTGATGGCTACACCTTC.

This clone was seen just once. This chain links TRBV4-1 with TRBJ1-4; D is ambiguous. The CDR3 is 16 residues long. V lost 1 base and J 5 bases, leaving 14 bases between the germline ends. Per the germline V gene, CDR1 is MGHRA and CDR2 is YSYEKL. The CDR3 here is CASSQVGTPGNEKLFF. CDR3 DNA sequence: TGCGCCAGCAGCCAAGTTGGAACCCCGGGGAATGAAAAACTGTTTTTT.

The V call is TRBV10-1, the J call TRBJ2-7; the match to TRBD1 covers 7 bases. V lost 9 bases to trimming and J lost 9 bases; unmatched junction nucleotides: 14. Germline V lookup: CDR1 WNHNN, CDR2 SYGVQD (reference sequence). The CDR3 has 13 amino acids. CDR3: CARLDRVSSGQYF. CDR3 in DNA: TGCGCCAGACTAGACAGGGTGAGTTCCGGGCAGTACTTC.

There are a few counts of this clone. The rearrangement links TRBV24-1 to TRBJ1-3; tentatively, D is TRBD1 (5 bases). V was shortened by 3 bases and J by 0 bases, with 17 bases between the two germline ends. The V gene's germline CDR1 is KGHDR and CDR2 SFDVKD. The CDR3 extends over 18 amino acids. The CDR3: CATSDQVRQGHSGNTIYF. CDR3 DNA: TGTGCCACCAGTGATCAAGTTCGGCAGGGCCACTCTGGAAACACCATATATTTT.

The gene calls are TRBV4-2 and TRBJ2-5, with D hard to call. Trimming pared 4 bases from V and 5 bases from J, leaving 5 bases between. CDR3 length: 11 amino acids. Germline V lookup: CDR1 LGHNA, CDR2 YNFKEQ. The CDR3 sequence is CASSRQETQYF. DNA of the CDR3: TGTGCCAGCAGCCGCCAGGAGACCCAGTACTTC.

This clone was counted once. This chain connects TRBV7-2 to TRBJ1-1; 9 bases match TRBD1. The V and J ends lost 5 bases and 4 bases, in that order; junction bases with no gene match: 5. The CDR3 runs 14 residues. Germline assignment: CDR1 SGHTA and CDR2 FQGNSA. The CDR3 sequence: CASSLQGAGTEAFF. Written as DNA, the CDR3 is TGTGCCAGCAGCCTACAGGGGGCGGGCACTGAAGCTTTCTTT. Together with reference TRBV7-2 and TRBJ1-1, the CDR3 gives the full variable domain: GAGVSQSPSNKVTEKGKDVELRCDPISGHTALYWYRQSLGQGLEFLIYFQGNSAPDKSGLPSDRFSAERTGGSVSTLTIQRTQQEDSAVYLCASSLQGAGTEAFFGQGTRLTVV.

CDR3 amino acids: CASSSEIQRGETQYF. The CDR3 bases are TGTGCCAGCAGCTCGGAAATCCAAAGGGGCGAGACCCAGTACTTC. The gene calls are TRBV7-2 and TRBJ2-5; possible D gene TRBD1, 5 bases. V lost 4 bases to trimming and J lost 5 bases, with 17 bases between them. From germline, CDR1 is SGHTA and CDR2 FQGNSA. The CDR3 has 15 amino acids.

The chain has TRBV4-2 and TRBJ2-1; 8 bases line up with TRBD1. The CDR3 spans 16 residues. V was pared by 1 base and J by 4 bases, with 6 bases of the junction left unmatched. Germline-derived CDR1 and CDR2 are LGHNA and YNFKEQ. CDR3 region: CASSQGPGQAYNEQFF. The CDR3 coding sequence is TGTGCCAGCAGCCAAGGGCCGGGACAGGCTTACAATGAGCAGTTCTTC.